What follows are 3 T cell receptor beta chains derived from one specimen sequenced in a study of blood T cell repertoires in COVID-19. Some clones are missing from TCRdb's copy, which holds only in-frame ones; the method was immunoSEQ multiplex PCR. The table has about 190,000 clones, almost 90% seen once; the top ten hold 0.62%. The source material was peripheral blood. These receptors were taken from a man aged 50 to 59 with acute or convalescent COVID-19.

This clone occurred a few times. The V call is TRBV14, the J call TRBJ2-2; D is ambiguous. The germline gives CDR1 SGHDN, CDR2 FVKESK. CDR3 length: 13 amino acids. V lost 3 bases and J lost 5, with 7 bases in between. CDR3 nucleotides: TGTGCCAGCAGCCAGAGATTGACCGGGGAGCTGTTTTTT. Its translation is CASSQRLTGELFF. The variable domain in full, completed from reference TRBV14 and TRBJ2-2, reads EAGVTQFPSHSVIEKGQTVTLRCDPISGHDNLYWYRRVMGKEIKFLLHFVKESKQDESGMPNNRFLAERTGGTYSTLKVQPAELEDSGVYFCASSQRLTGELFFGEGSRLTVL.

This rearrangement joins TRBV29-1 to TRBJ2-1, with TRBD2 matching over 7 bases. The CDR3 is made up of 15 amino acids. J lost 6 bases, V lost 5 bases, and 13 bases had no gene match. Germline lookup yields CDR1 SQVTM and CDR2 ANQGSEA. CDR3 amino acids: CSVRRALAVINEQFF. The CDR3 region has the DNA TGCAGCGTTCGCCGTGCCCTAGCGGTCATCAATGAGCAGTTCTTC.

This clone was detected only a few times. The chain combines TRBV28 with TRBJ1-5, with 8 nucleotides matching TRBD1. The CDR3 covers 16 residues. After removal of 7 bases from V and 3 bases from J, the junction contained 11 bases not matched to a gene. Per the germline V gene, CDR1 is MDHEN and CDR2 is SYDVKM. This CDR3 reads CASTSIPGGDNQPQHF. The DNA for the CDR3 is TGTGCCAGCACCTCCATCCCAGGGGGCGACAATCAGCCCCAGCATTTT.